The TCR beta chain described here comes from a study of cytomegalovirus exposure and HLA in healthy donors. Remarks on this clone: The antigen is unknown.

The PCR made use of 60 Vbeta and 13 Jbeta primers. Generated by immunoSEQ multiplex PCR, the TCRdb table keeps only in-frame clones and is missing some. The table includes about 120,000 clones, 80% detected once. General study points: Presence/absence analyses assumed roughly uniform sequencing depth across donors, which may not hold.

Source material: PBMCs. This clonotype was obtained from a young man in good health and CMV-seronegative.

This CDR3 is CASSGGTGWGTGELFF. The CDR3, as DNA: TGTGCCAGTAGTGGGGGGACAGGGTGGGGCACCGGGGAGCTGTTTTTT. The rearrangement joins TRBV19 to TRBJ2-2, with 9 bases fitting TRBD1. Germline V lookup: CDR1 LNHDA, CDR2 SQIVND (reference sequence). J gave up 4 bases and V 5 bases, and 8 bases lay outside the gene matches. CDR3 length: 16 residues.